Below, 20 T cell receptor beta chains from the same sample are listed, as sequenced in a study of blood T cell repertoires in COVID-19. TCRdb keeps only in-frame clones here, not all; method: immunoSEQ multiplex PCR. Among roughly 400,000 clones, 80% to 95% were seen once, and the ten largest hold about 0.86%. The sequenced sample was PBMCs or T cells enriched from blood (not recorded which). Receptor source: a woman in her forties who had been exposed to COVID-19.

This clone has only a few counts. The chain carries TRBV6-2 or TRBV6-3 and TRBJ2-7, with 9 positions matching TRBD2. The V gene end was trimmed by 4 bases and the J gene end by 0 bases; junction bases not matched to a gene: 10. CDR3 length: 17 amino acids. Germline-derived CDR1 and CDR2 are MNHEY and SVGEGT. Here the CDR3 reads CASSFLSGSGSSYEQYF. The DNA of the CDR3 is TGTGCCAGCAGTTTTCTTAGCGGGAGTGGTTCCTCCTACGAGCAGTACTTC.

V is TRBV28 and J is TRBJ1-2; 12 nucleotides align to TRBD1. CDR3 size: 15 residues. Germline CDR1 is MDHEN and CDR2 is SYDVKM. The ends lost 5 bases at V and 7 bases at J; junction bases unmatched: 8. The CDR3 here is CASSPRDRGLRGYTF. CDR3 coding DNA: TGTGCCAGCAGTCCAAGGGACAGGGGGCTTCGTGGCTACACCTTC.

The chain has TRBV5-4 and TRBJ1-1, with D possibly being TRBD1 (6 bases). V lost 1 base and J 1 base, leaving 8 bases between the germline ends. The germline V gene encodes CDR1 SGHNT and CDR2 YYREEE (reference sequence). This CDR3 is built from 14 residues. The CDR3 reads CASSLKGENTEAFF. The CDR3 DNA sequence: TGTGCCAGCAGCTTGAAGGGGGAGAACACTGAAGCTTTCTTT.

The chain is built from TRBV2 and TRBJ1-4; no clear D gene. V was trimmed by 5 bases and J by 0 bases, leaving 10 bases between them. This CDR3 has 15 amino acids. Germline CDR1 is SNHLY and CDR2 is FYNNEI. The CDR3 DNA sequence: TGTGCCAGCAGTCCGAGGCCGTCAACTAATGAAAAACTGTTTTTT. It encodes CASSPRPSTNEKLFF.

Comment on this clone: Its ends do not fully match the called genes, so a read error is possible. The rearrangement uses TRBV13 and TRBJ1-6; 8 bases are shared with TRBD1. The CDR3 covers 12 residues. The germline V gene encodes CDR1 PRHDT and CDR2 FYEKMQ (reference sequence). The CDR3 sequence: CASKTGDSPLHF. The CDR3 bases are TGTGCGAGCAAGACAGGGGATTCACCCCTCCACTTT.

CDR3 bases: TGCAGCGTCAGGACAGGGGGGAATTCACCCCTCCACTTT. Protein product: CSVRTGGNSPLHF. The genes are TRBV29-1 and TRBJ1-6; 10 nucleotides match TRBD1. In germline, CDR1 is SQVTM, CDR2 ANQGSEA. V trimming: 6 bases; J trimming: 7 bases; junction bases outside the gene matches: 3. CDR3 size: 13 residues.

DNA for the CDR3: TGTGCCAGCAGTGAACAGGGACAGTATGGCTACACCTTC. Translated, it gives CASSEQGQYGYTF. This chain uses TRBV2 with TRBJ1-2; TRBD1 matches at 7 bases. The CDR3 contains 13 residues. Trimming took 2 bases from V and 5 from J; bases not matched to a gene: 2. The germline gives CDR1 SNHLY, CDR2 FYNNEI.

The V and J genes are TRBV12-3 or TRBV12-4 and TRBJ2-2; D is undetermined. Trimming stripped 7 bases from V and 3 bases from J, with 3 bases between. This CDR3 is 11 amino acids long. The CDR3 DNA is TGTGCCAGCACCTACACCGGGGAGCTGTTTTTT. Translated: CASTYTGELFF.

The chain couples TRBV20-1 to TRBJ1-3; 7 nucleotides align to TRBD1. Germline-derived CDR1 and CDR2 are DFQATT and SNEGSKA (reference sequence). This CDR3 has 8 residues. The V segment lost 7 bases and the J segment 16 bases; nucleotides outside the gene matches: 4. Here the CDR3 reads CSVSTGYF. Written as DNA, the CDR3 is TGCAGTGTTTCGACAGGGTATTTT.

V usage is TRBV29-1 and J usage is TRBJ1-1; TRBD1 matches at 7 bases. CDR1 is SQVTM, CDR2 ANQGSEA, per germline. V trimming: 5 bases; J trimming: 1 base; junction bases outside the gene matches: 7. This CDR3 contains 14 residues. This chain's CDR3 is CSVLLQGTNTEAFF. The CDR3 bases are TGCAGCGTTCTACTACAGGGGACGAACACTGAAGCTTTCTTT.

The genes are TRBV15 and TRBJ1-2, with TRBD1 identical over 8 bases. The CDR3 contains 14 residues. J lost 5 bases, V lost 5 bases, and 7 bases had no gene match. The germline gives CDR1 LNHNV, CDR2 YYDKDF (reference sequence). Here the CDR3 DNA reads TGTGCCACCAGCCCGTACAGGGGGGCGTATGGCTACACCTTC. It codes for CATSPYRGAYGYTF.

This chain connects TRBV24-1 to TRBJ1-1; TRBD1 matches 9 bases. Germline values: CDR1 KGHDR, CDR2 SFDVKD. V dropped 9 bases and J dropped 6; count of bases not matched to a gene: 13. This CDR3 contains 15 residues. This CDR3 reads CATRPGQGINAEAFF. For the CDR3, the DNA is TGTGCCACCCGACCGGGACAGGGCATTAATGCTGAAGCTTTCTTT.

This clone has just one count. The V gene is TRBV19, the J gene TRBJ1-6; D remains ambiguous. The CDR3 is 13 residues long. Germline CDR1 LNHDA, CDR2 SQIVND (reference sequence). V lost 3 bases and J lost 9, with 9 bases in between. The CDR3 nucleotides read TGTGCCAGTAGTATCCTTACAGTTTCACCCCTCCACTTT. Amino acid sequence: CASSILTVSPLHF.

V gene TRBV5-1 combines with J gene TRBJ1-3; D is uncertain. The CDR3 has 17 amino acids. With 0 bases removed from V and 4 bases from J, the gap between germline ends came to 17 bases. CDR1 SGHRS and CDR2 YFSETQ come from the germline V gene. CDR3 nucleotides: TGCGCCAGCAGCTTGGCCTCTTCGGGGTTGTCGGGAAACACCATATATTTT. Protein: CASSLASSGLSGNTIYF.

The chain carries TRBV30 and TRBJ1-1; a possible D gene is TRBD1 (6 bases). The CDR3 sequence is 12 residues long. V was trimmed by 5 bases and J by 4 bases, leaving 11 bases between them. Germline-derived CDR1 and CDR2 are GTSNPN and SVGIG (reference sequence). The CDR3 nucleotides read TGTGCCTGGGGACTAGGGGGCACTGAAGCTTTCTTT. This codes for CAWGLGGTEAFF.

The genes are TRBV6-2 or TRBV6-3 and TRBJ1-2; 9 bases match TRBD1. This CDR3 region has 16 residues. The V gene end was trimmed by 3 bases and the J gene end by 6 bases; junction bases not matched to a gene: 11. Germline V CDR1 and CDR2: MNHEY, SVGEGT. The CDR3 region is CASSYLTGTGIDGYTF. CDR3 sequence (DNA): TGTGCCAGCAGTTATCTGACTGGGACAGGGATTGATGGCTACACCTTC.

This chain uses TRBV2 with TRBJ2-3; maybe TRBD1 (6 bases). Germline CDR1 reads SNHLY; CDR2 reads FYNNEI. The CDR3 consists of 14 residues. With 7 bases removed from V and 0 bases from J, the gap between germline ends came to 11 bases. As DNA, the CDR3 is TGTGCCAGCAAACCCAGGGGTAGCACAGATACGCAGTATTTT. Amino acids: CASKPRGSTDTQYF. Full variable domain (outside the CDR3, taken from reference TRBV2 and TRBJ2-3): EPEVTQTPSHQVTQMGQEVILRCVPISNHLYFYWYRQILGQKVEFLVSFYNNEISEKSEIFDDQFSVERPDGSNFTLKIRSTKLEDSAMYFCASKPRGSTDTQYFGPGTRLTVL.

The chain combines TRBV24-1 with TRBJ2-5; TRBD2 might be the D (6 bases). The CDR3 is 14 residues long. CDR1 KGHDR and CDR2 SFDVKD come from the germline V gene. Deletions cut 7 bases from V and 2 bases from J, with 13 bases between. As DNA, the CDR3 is TGTGCCACCAGCGGACCTGGAGGGCAAGAGACCCAGTACTTC. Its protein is CATSGPGGQETQYF.

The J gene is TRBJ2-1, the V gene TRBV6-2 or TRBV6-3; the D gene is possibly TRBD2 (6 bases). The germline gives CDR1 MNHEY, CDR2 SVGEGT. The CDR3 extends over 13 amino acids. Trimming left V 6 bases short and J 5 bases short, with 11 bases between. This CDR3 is CASSPGGNNEQFF. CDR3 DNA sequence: TGTGCCAGCAGCCCCGGGGGTAACAATGAGCAGTTCTTC.

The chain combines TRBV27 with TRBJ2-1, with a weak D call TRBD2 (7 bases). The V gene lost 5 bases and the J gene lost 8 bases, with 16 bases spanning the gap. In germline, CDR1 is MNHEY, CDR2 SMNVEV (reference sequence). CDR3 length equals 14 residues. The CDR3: CASSRGGFWDEQFF. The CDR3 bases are TGTGCCAGCAGTAGGGGGGGGTTCTGGGATGAGCAGTTCTTC.